The clone carrying this T cell receptor beta chain was seen a single time. Additional DNA sequences in this sample encode the identical CDR3. The data are from a study of blood T cell repertoires in COVID-19. Background on the study: COVID-19 samples, acute and convalescent, were from the United States, Italy and Spain. PBMCs, B-cell-depleted T cells, or T cells provided the cDNA or gDNA that made up the material.

Original handling: The authors estimated nucleated cell counts from reference gene primer amplification. Sequencing used immunoSEQ multiplex PCR; TCRdb keeps in-frame clones, though not all of them. V and J calls and clone size are given by that table; D and trimming were obtained from the DNA. This sample has 350,000 to 450,000 clones, with 85% found just once. The CDR3 length is 14 residues. J lost 1 base, V lost 1 base, and 0 bases had no gene match. Germline V CDR1 and CDR2: SGDLS, YYNGEE. Sequencing input: peripheral blood. This TCR came from a woman aged 18 to 35 with acute or convalescent COVID-19. The rearrangement links TRBV9 to TRBJ2-7, with 9 bases aligning to TRBD2. The CDR3 region has the DNA TGTGCCAGCAGCGTAACTAGCGGGTCCTACGAGCAGTACTTC. Amino acid sequence: CASSVTSGSYEQYF. The full variable domain, its missing parts supplied by reference TRBV9 and TRBJ2-7, is DSGVTQTPKHLITATGQRVTLRCSPRSGDLSVYWYQQSLDQGLQFLIQYYNGEERAKGNILERFSAQQFPDLHSELNLSSLELGDSALYFCASSVTSGSYEQYFGPGTRLTVT.